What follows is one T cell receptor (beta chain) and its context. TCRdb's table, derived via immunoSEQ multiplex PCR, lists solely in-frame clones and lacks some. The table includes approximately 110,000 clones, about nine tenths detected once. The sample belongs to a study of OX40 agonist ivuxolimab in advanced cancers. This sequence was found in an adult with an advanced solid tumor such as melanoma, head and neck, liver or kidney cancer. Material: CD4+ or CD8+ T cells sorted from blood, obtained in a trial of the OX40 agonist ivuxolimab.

The CDR3 DNA reads TGTGCCAGCAGTTTAGTCCCGGGACAGCCTCGATCCTTCTATGGCTACACCTTC. Protein: CASSLVPGQPRSFYGYTF. The V call is TRBV28, the J call TRBJ1-2; TRBD1 aligns across 7 bases. The CDR3 is made up of 18 amino acids. V shed 2 bases, J shed 4 bases, and the junction held 16 bases outside the gene matches. Germline V gives CDR1 MDHEN, CDR2 SYDVKM.